Sequencing of this TCR beta chain was carried out in a study of T cell repertoires in cytomegalovirus infection. Study-level background: Alongside well-studied HLA-B-restricted CMV epitopes, recently identified HLA-C-restricted CMV epitopes were also used. Both a matching HLA type and CMV infection were indicated by public TCR beta signatures.

One entry per CDR3 protein results from TCRdb running MiXCR on the reads. Counted here are some 940,000 distinct CDR3 sequences, roughly 30% occurring once; the ten biggest clones make up around an eighth. Overall study results and limits: Dominating the ex vivo response were TCR beta clonotypes that were CMV-specific and HLA-C-restricted.

Trimming removed 2 bases at V and 4 bases at J, with 14 bases between. The CDR3 is made up of 15 amino acids. Germline V gene sequence: CDR1 MGHRA, CDR2 YSYEKL. This clonotype was detected a few times. The antigen is not known. The chain combines TRBV4-1 with TRBJ1-2; D might be TRBD1 (6 bases). Here the sequenced sample was cultured CD8+ T cells from PBMCs, taken from culture after CMV antigen stimulation. The sequence derives from a human donor in good health (CMV status not recorded). Some clones in this sample may be carry-over from other donors' samples. The CDR3 nucleotides read TGCGCCAGCAGCCAACCGACACAGGGTTCCTATGGCTACACCTTC. Protein product: CASSQPTQGSYGYTF.